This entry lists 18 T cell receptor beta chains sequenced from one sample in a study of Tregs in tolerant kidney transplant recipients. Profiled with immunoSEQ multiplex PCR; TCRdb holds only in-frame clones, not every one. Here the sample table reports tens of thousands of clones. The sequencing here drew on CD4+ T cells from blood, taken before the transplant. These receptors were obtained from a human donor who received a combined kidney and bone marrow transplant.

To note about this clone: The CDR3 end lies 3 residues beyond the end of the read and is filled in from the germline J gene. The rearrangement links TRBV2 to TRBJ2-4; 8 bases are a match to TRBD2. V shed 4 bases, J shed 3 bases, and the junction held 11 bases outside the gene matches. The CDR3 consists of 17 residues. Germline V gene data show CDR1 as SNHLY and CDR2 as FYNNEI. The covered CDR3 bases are TGTGCCAGCAGTGCCCTCGGGGGGGCTAGAGGCAAAAACATT. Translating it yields CASSALGGARGKNI. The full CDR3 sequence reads CASSALGGARGKNIQYF.

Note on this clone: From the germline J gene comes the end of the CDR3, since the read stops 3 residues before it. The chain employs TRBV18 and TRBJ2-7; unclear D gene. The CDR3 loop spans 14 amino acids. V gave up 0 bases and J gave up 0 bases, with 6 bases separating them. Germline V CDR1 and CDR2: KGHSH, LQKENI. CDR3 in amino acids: CASSPPLISYEQYF. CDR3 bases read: TGTGCCAGCTCACCACCCCTAATCTCCTACGAG.

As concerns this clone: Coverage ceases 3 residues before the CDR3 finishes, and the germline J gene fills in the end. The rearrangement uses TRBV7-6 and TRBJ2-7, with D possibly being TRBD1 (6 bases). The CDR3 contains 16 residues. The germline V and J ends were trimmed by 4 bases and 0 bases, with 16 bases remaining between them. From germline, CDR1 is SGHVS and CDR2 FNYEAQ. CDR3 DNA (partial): TGTGCCAGCAGCTCCAGACACAGGGACGACTCCTACGAG. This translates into CASSSRHRDDSYE. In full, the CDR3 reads CASSSRHRDDSYEQYF.

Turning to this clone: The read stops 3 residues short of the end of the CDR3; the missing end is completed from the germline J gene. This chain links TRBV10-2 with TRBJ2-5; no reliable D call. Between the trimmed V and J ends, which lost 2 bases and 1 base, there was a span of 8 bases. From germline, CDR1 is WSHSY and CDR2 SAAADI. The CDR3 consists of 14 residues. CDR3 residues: CASSEGGTQETQYF. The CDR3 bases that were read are TGCGCCAGCAGTGAGGGCGGTACCCAAGAGACC.

The CDR3 sequence: CSVGTSGGAGTGELFF. The CDR3 bases that were read are TGCAGCGTTGGGACTAGCGGGGGGGCGGGCACCGGGGAG. The chain recombines TRBV29-1 with TRBJ2-2; 15 bases are shared with TRBD2. The sequenced fragment ends 3 residues before the CDR3 boundary, so the rest is inferred from the germline J gene. The ends lost 4 bases at V and 4 bases at J; junction bases unmatched: 4. CDR3 length: 16 residues. The germline V gene encodes CDR1 SQVTM and CDR2 ANQGSEA.

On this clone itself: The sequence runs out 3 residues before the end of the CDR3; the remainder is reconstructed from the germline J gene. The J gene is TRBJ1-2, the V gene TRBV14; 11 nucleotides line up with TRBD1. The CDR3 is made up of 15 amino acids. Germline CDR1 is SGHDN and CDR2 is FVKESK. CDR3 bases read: TGTGCCAGCAGCCAAGATGGCCGGACAGGGGGCGGC. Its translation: CASSQDGRTGGG. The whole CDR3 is CASSQDGRTGGGYTF.

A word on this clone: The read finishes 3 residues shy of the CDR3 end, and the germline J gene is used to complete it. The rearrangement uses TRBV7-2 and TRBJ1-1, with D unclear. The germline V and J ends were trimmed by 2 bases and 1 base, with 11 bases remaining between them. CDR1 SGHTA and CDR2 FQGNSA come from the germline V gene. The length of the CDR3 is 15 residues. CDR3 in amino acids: CASSLFTVGNTEAFF. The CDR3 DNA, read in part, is TGTGCCAGCAGCTTATTTACAGTAGGGAACACTGAA.

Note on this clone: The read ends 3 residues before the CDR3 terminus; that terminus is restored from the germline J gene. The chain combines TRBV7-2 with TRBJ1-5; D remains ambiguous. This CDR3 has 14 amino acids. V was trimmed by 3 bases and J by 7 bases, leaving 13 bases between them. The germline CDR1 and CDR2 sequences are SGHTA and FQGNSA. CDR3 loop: CASSFLFAGQPQHF. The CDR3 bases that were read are TGTGCCAGCAGCTTTTTGTTTGCGGGACAGCCC. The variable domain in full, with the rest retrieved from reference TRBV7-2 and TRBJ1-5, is GAGVSQSPSNKVTEKGKDVELRCDPISGHTALYWYRQSLGQGLEFLIYFQGNSAPDKSGLPSDRFSAERTGGSVSTLTIQRTQQEDSAVYLCASSFLFAGQPQHFGDGTRLSIL.

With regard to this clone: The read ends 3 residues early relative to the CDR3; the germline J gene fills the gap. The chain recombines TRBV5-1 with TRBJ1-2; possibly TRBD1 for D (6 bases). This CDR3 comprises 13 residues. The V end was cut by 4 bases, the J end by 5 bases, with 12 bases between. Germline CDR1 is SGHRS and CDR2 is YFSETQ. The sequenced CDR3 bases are TGCGCCAGCAGCCGGGACACCAGTTATGGC. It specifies CASSRDTSYG. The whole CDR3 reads CASSRDTSYGYTF.

CDR3 in amino acids: CASTDRDSNQPQHF. CDR3 bases read: TGTGCCAGCACCGACAGGGATAGCAATCAGCCC. This chain uses TRBV19 with TRBJ1-5, with 7 bases that match TRBD1. Sequencing ends 3 residues short of the CDR3 end; the germline J gene provides the rest. The CDR3 has 14 residues. CDR1 is LNHDA and CDR2 is SQIVND in the germline V gene (reference sequence). J gave up 0 bases and V 9 bases, and 5 bases lay outside the gene matches.

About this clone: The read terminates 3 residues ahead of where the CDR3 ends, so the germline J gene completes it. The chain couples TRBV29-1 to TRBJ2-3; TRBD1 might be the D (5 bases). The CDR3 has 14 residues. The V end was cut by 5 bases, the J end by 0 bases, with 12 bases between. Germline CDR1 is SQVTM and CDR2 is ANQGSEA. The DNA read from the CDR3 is TGCAGCGTTACGACAGCCTATAGCACAGATACG. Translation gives CSVTTAYSTDT. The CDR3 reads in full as CSVTTAYSTDTQYF.

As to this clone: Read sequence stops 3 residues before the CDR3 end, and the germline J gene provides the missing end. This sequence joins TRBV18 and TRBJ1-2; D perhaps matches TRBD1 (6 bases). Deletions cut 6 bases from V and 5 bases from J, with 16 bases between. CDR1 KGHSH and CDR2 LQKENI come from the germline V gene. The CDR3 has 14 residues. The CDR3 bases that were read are TGTGCCAGCTCTGTCGGGGCAGGGACATATGGC. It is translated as CASSVGAGTYG. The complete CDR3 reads CASSVGAGTYGYTF.

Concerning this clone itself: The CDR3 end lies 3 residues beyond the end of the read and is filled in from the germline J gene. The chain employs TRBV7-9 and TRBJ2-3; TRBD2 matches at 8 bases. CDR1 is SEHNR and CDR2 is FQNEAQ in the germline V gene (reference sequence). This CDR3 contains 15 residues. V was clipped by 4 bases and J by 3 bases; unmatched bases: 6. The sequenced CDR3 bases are TGTGCCAGCAGCTCAAGGGTAGCGGGAACAGATACG. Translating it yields CASSSRVAGTDT. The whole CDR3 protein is CASSSRVAGTDTQYF.

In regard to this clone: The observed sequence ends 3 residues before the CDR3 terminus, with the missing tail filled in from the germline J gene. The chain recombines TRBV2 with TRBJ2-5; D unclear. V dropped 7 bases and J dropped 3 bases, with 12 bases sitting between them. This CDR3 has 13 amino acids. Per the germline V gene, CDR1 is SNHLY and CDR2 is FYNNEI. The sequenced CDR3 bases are TGTGCCAGCACCGGTCGGCAGGAAGAGACC. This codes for CASTGRQEET. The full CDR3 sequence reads CASTGRQEETQYF.

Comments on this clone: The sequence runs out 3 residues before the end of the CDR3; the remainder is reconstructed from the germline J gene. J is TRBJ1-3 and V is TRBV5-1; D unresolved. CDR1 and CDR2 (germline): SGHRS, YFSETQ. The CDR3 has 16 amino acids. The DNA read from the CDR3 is TGCGCCAGCAGCTTGGGCGGGTCGAACGCTGGAGGGACC. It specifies CASSLGGSNAGGT. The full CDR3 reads CASSLGGSNAGGTIYF. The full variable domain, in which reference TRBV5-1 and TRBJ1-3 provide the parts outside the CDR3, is KAGVTQTPRYLIKTRGQQVTLSCSPISGHRSVSWYQQTPGQGLQFLFEYFSETQRNKGNFPGRFSGRQFSNSRSEMNVSTLELGDSALYLCASSLGGSNAGGTIYFGEGSWLTVV.

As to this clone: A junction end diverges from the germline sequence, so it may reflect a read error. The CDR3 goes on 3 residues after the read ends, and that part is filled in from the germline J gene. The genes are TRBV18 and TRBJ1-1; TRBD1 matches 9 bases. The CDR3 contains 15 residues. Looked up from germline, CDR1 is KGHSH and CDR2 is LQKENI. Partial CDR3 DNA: TGTGCCAGCTCCCCACTGACAGGGGGGTTGACTGAA. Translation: CASSPLTGGLTE. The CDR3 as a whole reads CASSPLTGGLTEAFF.

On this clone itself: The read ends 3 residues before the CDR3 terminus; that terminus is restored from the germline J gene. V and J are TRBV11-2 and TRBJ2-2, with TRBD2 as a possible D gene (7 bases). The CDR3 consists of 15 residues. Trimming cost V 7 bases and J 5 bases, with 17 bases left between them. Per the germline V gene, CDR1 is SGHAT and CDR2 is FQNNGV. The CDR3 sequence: CASILRGGRTGELFF. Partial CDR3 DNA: TGTGCCAGCATATTAAGGGGGGGGAGAACCGGGGAG.

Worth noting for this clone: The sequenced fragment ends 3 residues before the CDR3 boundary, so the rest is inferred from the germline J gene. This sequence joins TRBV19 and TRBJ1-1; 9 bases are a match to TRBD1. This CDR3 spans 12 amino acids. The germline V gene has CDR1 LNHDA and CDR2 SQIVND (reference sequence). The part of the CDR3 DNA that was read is TGTGCCAGTCTAGCCGGGACAGGGAAA. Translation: CASLAGTGK. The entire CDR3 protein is CASLAGTGKAFF.